This T cell receptor beta chain is drawn from a study of blood T cell repertoires in COVID-19. Residents of about 25 US areas, aged roughly 18 to 89 years, made up the participants. The V and J ends lost 4 bases and 1 base respectively, with 12 bases between them. The CDR3 has 15 amino acids. Per germline, CDR1 LGHNA and CDR2 YSLEER. Original handling: Counts of nucleated cells, estimated from reference gene primer amplification, were obtained. TCRdb's copy holds only in-frame clones and misses some; the assay was immunoSEQ multiplex PCR. V and J calls and clone size are as listed in that table; D and trimming were resolved from the DNA. The sample lists about 480,000 clones, 70% to 90% occurring once. This clone occurred once.

The source is a woman aged 35 to 49 who had recovered from COVID-19. The chain uses TRBV4-3 and TRBJ2-3; no clear D gene. Sequencing used PBMCs or T cells enriched from blood (not recorded which). CDR3 DNA: TGCGCCAGCAGCCGATTAATTTTAGGCACAGATACGCAGTATTTT. Its protein product is CASSRLILGTDTQYF.